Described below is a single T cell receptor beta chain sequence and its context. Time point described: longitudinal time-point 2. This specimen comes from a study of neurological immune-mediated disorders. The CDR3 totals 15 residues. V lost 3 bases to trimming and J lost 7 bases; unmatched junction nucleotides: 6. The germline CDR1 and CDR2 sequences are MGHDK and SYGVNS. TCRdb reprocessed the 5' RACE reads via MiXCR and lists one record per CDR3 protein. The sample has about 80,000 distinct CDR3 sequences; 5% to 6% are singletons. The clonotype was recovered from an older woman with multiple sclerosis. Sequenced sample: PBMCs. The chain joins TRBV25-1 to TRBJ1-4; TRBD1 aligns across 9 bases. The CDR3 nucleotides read TGTGCCAGCAGTGATGAAACAGGGGGCCGTGAAAAACTGTTTTTT. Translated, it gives CASSDETGGREKLFF.